Here is one TCR beta chain with its context. The data were taken from a study of shared clonotypes between healthy human individuals. This CDR3 is 17 amino acids long. CDR1 and CDR2 (germline): SGHKS, YYEKEE (reference sequence). Trimming shortened V by 4 bases and J by 0 bases, and 14 bases separated the two germline ends. Sequencing was performed with immunoSEQ multiplex PCR; in TCRdb, only in-frame clones are kept and a portion is missing. The sample consists of approximately 340,000 clones, less than 75% of them appearing once. This TCR came from a young man in good health. V and J are TRBV5-5 and TRBJ2-6; no reliable D call. Sequencing was done on a sample of memory CD4+ T cells sorted from blood. Noted subset: CD45RA-negative fraction. DNA for the CDR3: TGTGCCAGCAGCGTTTCAGGCAAAAGCTCTGGGGCCAACGTCCTGACTTTC. This encodes CASSVSGKSSGANVLTF.